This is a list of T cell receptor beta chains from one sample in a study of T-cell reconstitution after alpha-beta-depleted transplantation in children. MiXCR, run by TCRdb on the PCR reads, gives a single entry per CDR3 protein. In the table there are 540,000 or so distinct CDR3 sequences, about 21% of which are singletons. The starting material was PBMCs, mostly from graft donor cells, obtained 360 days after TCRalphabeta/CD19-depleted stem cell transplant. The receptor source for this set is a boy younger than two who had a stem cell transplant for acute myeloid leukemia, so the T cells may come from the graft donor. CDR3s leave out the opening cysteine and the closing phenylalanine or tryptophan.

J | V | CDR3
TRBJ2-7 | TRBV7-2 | ASSFPRTSTRSYEQY
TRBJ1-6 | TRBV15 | ATSRDPRVRPLH
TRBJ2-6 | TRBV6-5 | ASNRKQGASSGANVLT
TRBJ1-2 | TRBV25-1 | ASSEWGDKDGYT
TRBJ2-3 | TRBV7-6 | ASSSRLSSTDTQY
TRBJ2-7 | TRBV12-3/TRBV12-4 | ASSFRGGNEQY
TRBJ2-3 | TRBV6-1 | ASTPGTSGVSTDTQY
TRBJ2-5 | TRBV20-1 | SARAETQY
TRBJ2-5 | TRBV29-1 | SVGGTAWETQY
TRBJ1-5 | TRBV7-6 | ASSLLNDQPQH
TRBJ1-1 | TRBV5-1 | ASSSLTENTEAF
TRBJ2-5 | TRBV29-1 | SVVVLVRYQETQY
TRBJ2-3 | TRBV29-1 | SVEGGDSTDTQY
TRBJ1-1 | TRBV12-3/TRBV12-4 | ASRASGHTEAF
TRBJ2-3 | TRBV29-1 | SVDVRPLLTDTQY
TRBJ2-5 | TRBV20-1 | SAQHQETQY
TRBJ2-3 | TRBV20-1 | SASYEMGGSPTDTQY
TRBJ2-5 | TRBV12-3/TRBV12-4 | ASSTGLAGETQY
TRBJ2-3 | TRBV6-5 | ASSYHSGGVATDTQY
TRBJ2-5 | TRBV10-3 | AISLTSGAQETQY
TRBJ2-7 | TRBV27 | ASSRRGGYEQY
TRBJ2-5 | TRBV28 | ASSSWTTGRAQY
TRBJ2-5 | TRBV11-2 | ASSLDRGRVRQGETQY
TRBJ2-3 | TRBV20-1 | SARVVYSDRDTQY
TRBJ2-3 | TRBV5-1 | ASSKSGGATDTQY
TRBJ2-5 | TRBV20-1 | SARADQETQY
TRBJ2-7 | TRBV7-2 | ASSLATGTGGYEQY
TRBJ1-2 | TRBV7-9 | ASSFSQGANGYT
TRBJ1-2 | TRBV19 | ASTAGRGNYGYT
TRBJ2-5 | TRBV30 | AWSWLGDQETQY
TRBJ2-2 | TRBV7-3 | ASSLTPFTGELF
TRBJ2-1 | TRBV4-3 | ASSQDPDRVGHEQF
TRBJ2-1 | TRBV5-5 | ASSLNDAGFNEQF
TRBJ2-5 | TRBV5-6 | ASSLTGVRETQY
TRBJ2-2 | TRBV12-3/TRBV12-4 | ASSFPRRRINTGELF
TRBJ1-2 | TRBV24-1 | ATSRAGNYGYT
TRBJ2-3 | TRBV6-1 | ASRPGTALGSTDTQY
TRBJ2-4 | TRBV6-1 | ASSQAPTAFKNIQY
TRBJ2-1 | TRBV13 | ASSLDREAGNEQF
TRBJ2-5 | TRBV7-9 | ASSLAQGGPETQY
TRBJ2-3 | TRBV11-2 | ASSLVPRGRQGSTDTQY
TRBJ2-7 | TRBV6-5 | ASSFDRDRDTEQY
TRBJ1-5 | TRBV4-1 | ASSQVDRGDSQPQH
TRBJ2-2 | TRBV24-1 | ATSDLWTETGELF
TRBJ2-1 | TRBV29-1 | SVASDRDWNEQF
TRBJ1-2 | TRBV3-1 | ASSLGHNGYT
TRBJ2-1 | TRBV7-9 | ASSSAGLRFNEQF
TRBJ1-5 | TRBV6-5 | ASSYGAKAQH
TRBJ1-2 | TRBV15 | ATSRDQGGSVYGYT
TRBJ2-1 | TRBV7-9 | ASSSRQGITYNEQF
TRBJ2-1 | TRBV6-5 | ASSYSTKGNEQF
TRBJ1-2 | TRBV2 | ASTAGPYGYT
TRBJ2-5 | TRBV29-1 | SVGDVKRGATN
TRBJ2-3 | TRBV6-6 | ASRGLRTDTQY
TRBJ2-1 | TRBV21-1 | ARGRLAPNEQF
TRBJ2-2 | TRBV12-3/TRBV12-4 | ASRRIGTGELF
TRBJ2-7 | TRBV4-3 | ASSQGVQAGNEQY
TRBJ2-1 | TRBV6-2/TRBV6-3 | ASSYSKPGTGGFLRSYNEQF
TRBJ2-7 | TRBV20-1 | SARTTRPTSYEQY